This T cell receptor (beta chain) derives from a study of cytomegalovirus exposure and HLA in healthy donors. General observations from the study: Most TCR sequences were seen very rarely across donors, but some public TCRs occurred in many. Associated with cytomegalovirus, according to the listing, were about 160 TCR beta chains. Sequences of the TCR beta chain were said to predict the HLA-A and HLA-B alleles of most subjects accurately.

PCR was performed using 60 Vbeta and 13 Jbeta primers. Here immunoSEQ multiplex PCR was the method, and the copy in TCRdb shows in-frame clones only, minus some. The sample contains 100,000 or so clones, more than 65% of which appear only once. The ends lost 4 bases at V and 0 bases at J; junction bases unmatched: 2. The CDR3 is 14 residues long. Looked up from germline, CDR1 is ENHRY and CDR2 is SYGVKD. This clone appeared a few times. What it binds is unknown. This sequence originates from a woman younger than 35 in good health and CMV-seronegative. Sequencing input: PBMCs. The chain uses TRBV10-3 and TRBJ2-7, with 8 bases aligning to TRBD2. CDR3 in amino acids: CAISVRGGSYEQYF. CDR3 DNA sequence: TGTGCCATCAGTGTTCGGGGGGGCTCCTACGAGCAGTACTTC.